One T cell receptor (beta chain) is described in this entry. Its antigen is as yet unknown. The CDR3 totals 15 residues. V lost 1 base, J lost 0 bases, and 8 bases lay in between. Germline-derived CDR1 and CDR2 are SGHRS and YFSETQ. The sample comes from a study of OX40 agonist ivuxolimab in advanced cancers. As for the study in general: The dose of intravenous ivuxolimab that patients received every 2 weeks ranged from 0.01 to 10 mg/kg. At just under 85% male, the cohort had a mean age of 60 years, ranging from roughly 20 to 79. Study-wide results and caveats: Both blood CD4+ and CD8+ T cells showed clonal growth by week 6 at 0.1 to 3.0 mg/kg. Expanded peripheral T-cell antigen specificity went undetermined.

Clones were sequenced by immunoSEQ multiplex PCR, and TCRdb holds only the in-frame ones, with some missing. The sample holds approximately 79,000 clones, around 90% seen once. The material sequenced was CD4+ or CD8+ T cells sorted from blood, taken in a trial of the OX40 agonist ivuxolimab. The clonotype originates from an adult with an advanced solid tumor such as melanoma, head and neck, liver or kidney cancer. The chain couples TRBV5-1 to TRBJ1-5; tentative D call: TRBD1 (5 bases). This chain's CDR3 is CASSLLGVSNQPQHF. CDR3 in DNA: TGCGCCAGCAGCTTGTTGGGGGTTAGCAATCAGCCCCAGCATTTT.